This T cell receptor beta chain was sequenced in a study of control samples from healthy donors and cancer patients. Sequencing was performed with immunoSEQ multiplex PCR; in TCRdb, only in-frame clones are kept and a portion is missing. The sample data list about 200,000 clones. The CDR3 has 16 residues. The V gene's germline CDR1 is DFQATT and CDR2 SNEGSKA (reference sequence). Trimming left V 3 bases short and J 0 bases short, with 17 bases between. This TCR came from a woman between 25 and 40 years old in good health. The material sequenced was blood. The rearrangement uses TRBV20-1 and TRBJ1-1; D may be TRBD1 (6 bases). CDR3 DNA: TGCAGTGCTAGTTTCCCTCTAGGGGGTTTGAACACTGAAGCTTTCTTT. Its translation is CSASFPLGGLNTEAFF.